A single sample is the source of the 23 T cell receptor beta chains below, sequenced in a study of cytomegalovirus exposure and HLA in healthy donors. The primer mix had 60 Vbeta and 13 Jbeta primers. Assay used: immunoSEQ multiplex PCR; TCRdb lists only in-frame clones, some missing. The sample contains over 95,000 clones, about 83% of which appear only once. The sequenced sample consisted of PBMCs. Receptors originate from a female donor in good health and CMV-seronegative.

In DNA form, the CDR3 reads TGTGCCAGTACCCGGGGGGGGTACTATGGCTACACCTTC. Protein product: CASTRGGYYGYTF. The chain is built from TRBV19 and TRBJ1-2; D might be TRBD1 (5 bases). The CDR3 is 13 residues long. The germline gives CDR1 LNHDA, CDR2 SQIVND (reference sequence). Deletions cut 7 bases from V and 3 bases from J, with 12 bases between.

About this clone: One junction end does not reproduce the germline sequence, and a read error may be involved. The J gene is TRBJ1-3, the V gene TRBV4-1; D may be TRBD1 (6 bases). The CDR3 sequence is 13 residues long. Germline V gives CDR1 MGHRA, CDR2 YSYEKL. As DNA, the CDR3 is TGCGCCAGCAGCCAAGACAGGGGAAGCACCATATATTTT. Residues: CASSQDRGSTIYF.

The gene calls are TRBV20-1 and TRBJ2-5, with D possibly TRBD2 on 5 matching bases. This CDR3 region has 11 residues. V was pared by 6 bases and J by 5 bases, with 10 bases between. Germline lookup yields CDR1 DFQATT and CDR2 SNEGSKA (reference sequence). The CDR3 bases are TGCAGTGCGAGGAGGTGGGAGACCCAGTACTTC. Its protein is CSARRWETQYF.

Points on this clone: This same CDR3 is encoded by further DNA sequences in the sample. The chain employs TRBV4-3 and TRBJ2-7, with 10 positions matching TRBD2. Trimming at V came to 0 bases and at J to 3 bases, leaving 2 bases not matched to a gene. Germline V gene data show CDR1 as LGHNA and CDR2 as YSLEER. This CDR3 comprises 15 residues. Here the CDR3 reads CASSQDLAGVYEQYF. CDR3 DNA: TGCGCCAGCAGCCAAGATCTAGCGGGGGTCTACGAGCAGTACTTC.

This clone has just a few counts. The chain uses TRBV2 and TRBJ2-7; no definite D call. V shed 4 bases and J shed 6 bases, with 10 bases lying between them. CDR3 length: 12 residues. In germline, CDR1 is SNHLY, CDR2 FYNNEI. The CDR3 here is CASSGLAPEQYF. The CDR3 DNA reads as TGTGCCAGCAGTGGATTGGCCCCCGAGCAGTACTTC.

The chain combines TRBV5-4 with TRBJ1-3; 8 bases line up with TRBD1. V shed 4 bases, J shed 4 bases, and the junction held 4 bases outside the gene matches. Germline CDR1 SGHNT, CDR2 YYREEE (reference sequence). The CDR3 spans 14 residues. DNA for the CDR3: TGTGCCAGCAGCCCGCAGGGGGCAGGAAACACCATATATTTT. It translates to CASSPQGAGNTIYF.

The chain links TRBV11-2 to TRBJ1-4; no clear D gene. From germline, CDR1 is SGHAT and CDR2 FQNNGV. This CDR3 spans 11 amino acids. V was pared by 5 bases and J by 5 bases, with 3 bases between. In DNA, the CDR3 is TGTGCCAGCAGCATAAATGAAAAACTGTTTTTT. This encodes CASSINEKLFF.

The gene calls are TRBV11-2 and TRBJ2-3; D not certain. The CDR3 is 15 amino acids. The V and J ends lost 4 bases and 1 base respectively, with 12 bases between them. Germline-derived CDR1 and CDR2 are SGHAT and FQNNGV. The CDR3 protein is CASSYSFRGTDTQYF. In nucleotides, the CDR3 is TGTGCCAGCAGCTACTCTTTCCGGGGCACAGATACGCAGTATTTT.

Notes on this clone: Other DNA variants within this sample encode the same CDR3. The chain uses TRBV10-3 and TRBJ1-1, with D uncertain. Trimming removed 2 bases from V and 2 bases from J, with 12 bases in between. The CDR3 length is 15 residues. Germline CDR1 reads ENHRY; CDR2 reads SYGVKD. DNA for the CDR3: TGTGCCATCAGTGAGCGTGGAGGGCTCAACACTGAAGCTTTCTTT. This translates into CAISERGGLNTEAFF.

The rearrangement links TRBV19 to TRBJ1-6, with 9 nucleotides matching TRBD1. Germline trimming cut 7 bases from V and 10 bases from J; bases unmatched to any gene: 8. CDR1 is LNHDA, CDR2 SQIVND, per germline (reference sequence). CDR3 length: 14 residues. The CDR3 region is CASTRTGESSPLHF. The CDR3 DNA is TGTGCCAGTACCCGGACAGGGGAATCGTCACCCCTCCACTTT.

With respect to this clone: Compared with germline, one end of the junction differs, possibly owing to a read error. The rearrangement uses TRBV25-1 and TRBJ2-3, with 8 bases lining up with TRBD2. Per germline, CDR1 MGHDK and CDR2 SYGVNS. The CDR3 has 15 amino acids. Here the CDR3 DNA reads TGTGCCAGCAGAGAATCTCGGGGGGGTGTGGATACGCAGTATTTT. Protein: CASRESRGGVDTQYF.

This clone was counted between two and nine times. The CDR3 reads CASTRSGSTEAFF. CDR3 in DNA: TGTGCCAGCACCCGGAGTGGGAGCACTGAAGCTTTCTTT. This rearrangement joins TRBV6-5 to TRBJ1-1; no firm D call. CDR1 is MNHEY and CDR2 is SVGAGI in the germline V gene. This CDR3 contains 13 residues. Trimming took off 7 bases at V and 4 bases at J, with 13 bases between the two ends.

The chain carries TRBV14 and TRBJ1-6, with a weak D call TRBD1 (5 bases). This CDR3 region has 19 residues. V was cut by 0 bases and J by 1 base, with 16 bases left in between. The germline V gene encodes CDR1 SGHDN and CDR2 FVKESK. CDR3 loop: CASSQDGSAKGSYNSPLHF. In nucleotides, the CDR3 is TGTGCCAGCAGCCAAGACGGGTCGGCCAAGGGGTCCTATAATTCACCCCTCCACTTT.

The rearrangement uses TRBV18 and TRBJ1-2; D might be TRBD1 (5 bases). The CDR3 runs to 19 residues. Trimming removed 3 bases from V and 8 bases from J, with 31 bases in between. CDR1 and CDR2 (germline): KGHSH, LQKENI. The CDR3 reads CASSPVRGTRGPGAGGYTF. The CDR3 bases are TGTGCCAGCTCACCGGTTCGAGGTACCCGGGGCCCCGGAGCGGGAGGCTACACCTTC.

The V gene is TRBV29-1, the J gene TRBJ2-1, with D perhaps matching TRBD1 (6 bases). CDR3 length: 16 amino acids. Per germline, CDR1 SQVTM and CDR2 ANQGSEA. V dropped 7 bases and J dropped 1 base, with 20 bases sitting between them. Here the CDR3 reads CSGQGLPALSYNEQFF. The DNA of the CDR3 is TGCAGCGGGCAGGGGTTGCCTGCCCTGTCCTACAATGAGCAGTTCTTC.

The chain combines TRBV30 with TRBJ2-5; 7 bases match TRBD1. J was trimmed by 4 bases and V by 5 bases; bases with no gene match: 10. The CDR3 loop spans 14 amino acids. Germline assignment: CDR1 GTSNPN and CDR2 SVGIG (reference sequence). CDR3 residues: CAWEGARQGETQYF. The CDR3, as DNA: TGTGCCTGGGAAGGCGCCCGACAGGGAGAGACCCAGTACTTC. The entire variable domain, with the rest obtained from reference TRBV30 and TRBJ2-5, is as follows: SQTIHQWPATLVQPVGSPLSLECTVEGTSNPNLYWYRQAAGRGLQLLFYSVGIGQISSEVPQNLSASRPQDRQFILSSKKLLLSDSGFYLCAWEGARQGETQYFGPGTRLLVL.

For the CDR3, the DNA is TGTGCCAGCAGGACAGGGGTAGAGCAGTACTTC. It yields the protein CASRTGVEQYF. The chain is built from TRBV2 and TRBJ2-7, with 8 positions matching TRBD1. The CDR3 is 11 amino acids. Looked up from germline, CDR1 is SNHLY and CDR2 is FYNNEI. The trim removed 6 bases at V and 7 bases at J, leaving 2 bases unmatched.

In this sample, this clone turned up a few times. The gene calls are TRBV6-6 and TRBJ1-2, with 8 bases identical to TRBD1. The ends lost 6 bases at V and 2 bases at J; junction bases unmatched: 5. Germline V gene lookup returns CDR1 MNHNY and CDR2 SVGAGI (reference sequence). The CDR3 is 14 residues long. The CDR3 here is CASSSRQGNYGYTF. CDR3 bases: TGTGCCAGCAGCTCTCGACAGGGGAACTATGGCTACACCTTC.

This clone has a handful of counts. The chain employs TRBV15 and TRBJ2-3; D may be TRBD1 (6 bases). The V end lost 0 bases, the J end lost 2 bases, and 18 bases lay between the germline ends. The CDR3 consists of 18 residues. CDR1 and CDR2 (germline): LNHNV, YYDKDF (reference sequence). The CDR3 DNA reads TGTGCCACCAGCAGAGATCCGGACAGACTACAATACACAGATACGCAGTATTTT. Residues: CATSRDPDRLQYTDTQYF.

CDR3 protein: CASSLVSGWNTEAFF. In DNA, the CDR3 is TGCGCCAGCAGCTTGGTATCGGGTTGGAACACTGAAGCTTTCTTT. V usage is TRBV5-1 and J usage is TRBJ1-1; unclear D gene. The CDR3 loop spans 15 amino acids. V shed 0 bases and J shed 1 base, with 10 bases lying between them. Germline V lookup: CDR1 SGHRS, CDR2 YFSETQ.

This chain's CDR3 is CASSSITDGAFYNEQFF. For the CDR3, the DNA is TGTGCCAGCAGCTCGATAACCGACGGAGCCTTCTACAATGAGCAGTTCTTC. The J gene is TRBJ2-1, the V gene TRBV7-8; unclear D gene. Germline CDR1 SGHVS, CDR2 FQNEAQ. The CDR3 is 17 amino acids. Trimming took 4 bases from V and 3 from J, leaving 19 bases between them.

The CDR3 DNA sequence: TGTGCCAGCGTTGGGGGGGACACCGGGGAGCTGTTTTTT. Amino acids: CASVGGDTGELFF. The V and J genes are TRBV27 and TRBJ2-2; the match to TRBD2 covers 7 bases. CDR1 and CDR2 (germline): MNHEY, SMNVEV (reference sequence). Losses at the gene ends were 8 bases for V and 3 bases for J; bases not matched to a gene: 3. The CDR3 sequence is 13 residues long.

The V and J genes are TRBV18 and TRBJ2-2; D not resolved. CDR3 length equals 12 residues. Trimming removed 3 bases at V and 7 bases at J, with 6 bases between. CDR1 and CDR2 (germline): KGHSH, LQKENI. The CDR3 DNA reads as TGTGCCAGCTCACCCCTAAGCGGGGAGCTGTTTTTT. It codes for CASSPLSGELFF. The whole variable domain, remainder taken from reference TRBV18 and TRBJ2-2, is NAGVMQNPRHLVRRRGQEARLRCSPMKGHSHVYWYRQLPEEGLKFMVYLQKENIIDESGMPKERFSAEFPKEGPSILRIQQVVRGDSAAYFCASSPLSGELFFGEGSRLTVL.